This T cell receptor beta chain was sequenced in a study of CD8 T cells in Susac syndrome (dated by TCRdb to between 2017 and 2020). Regarding the study in general: The study used repertoire sequencing to test whether antigen drove CD8+ T cell activation and differentiation in Susac syndrome. Clonality of the CD8+ T cell repertoire was compared between more than 10 healthy donors, roughly 14 Susac syndrome patients and approximately 16 multiple sclerosis patients.

V is cut back by 4 bases and J by 2 bases, with 9 bases in the junction unmatched. Taken from cysteine to phenylalanine, the CDR3 has 15 residues. CDR3 DNA is the only sequence kept; it has 45 bases, read in frame from the first base. For CDR1 and CDR2, the germline V gene (reference sequence) lists GTSNPN and SVGIG. Peripheral blood CD8+ and CD4+ T cells from healthy donors, Susac syndrome patients and multiple sclerosis patients were profiled using high-throughput TCR beta sequencing. Multiple sclerosis controls were treatment-naive patients with stable or active relapsing-remitting disease fulfilling revised McDonald criteria. Bulk CD8+ and CD4+ T cells were purified by magnetic negative isolation, while CD8+ TEMRA cells were enriched using FACS. Blood was collected in EDTA tubes and processed within 24 hours, with PBMCs isolated through density gradient centrifugation. PBMCs destined for TCR sequencing were cryopreserved in liquid nitrogen and later thawed in a 37 °C water bath. The sorted or isolated CD4+, CD8+ and CD8+ TEMRA cells had a purity of 90% or higher.

The investigation overall reported the following: The TCR sequencing and HLA analysis was acknowledged to have included a relatively small number of individuals.

RNA was extracted using the RNeasy kit, and roughly 0.5 to 1 ug of the RNA was reverse transcribed with random hexamers. The immunoSEQ multiplex PCR assay, which covers 54 Vbeta and 13 Jbeta segments, was used to amplify TCR beta CDR3 regions. To correct PCR amplification bias, a synthetic template baseline was used for both primer optimization and computational correction. Under the source paper's analysis protocol: Only productive sequences were kept, with reads annotated to V, D and J genes according to IMGT and analyzed in immunoSEQ Analyzer. Clonality was computed as one minus Shannon entropy normalized by log2 of the number of productive unique sequences. For each patient and control, public and private clones were evaluated among the 100 most prevalent clones. Clones were defined as Susac-specific if absent from the healthy and MS cohorts, from 1052 published viral clones and from other ImmuneACCESS disease sequences. Starting from the raw public reads, TCRdb applied fastp trimming at Q25, assembled clones with MiXCR and retained in-frame beta chains. Rows merge per CDR3 protein into single entries with the most common DNA and genes. These V and J calls are TCRdb output, not the study's own analysis. For this sample the table gives some 450,000 distinct CDR3 sequences, of which 75% to 90% were detected only once. Of the sample, 0.12% falls within the top ten clones.

As concerns this clonotype: It lacks a known antigen. It has no much larger one-base neighbor in the sample; base qualities were not kept.

Sequencing used CD8+ T cells from PBMCs. This receptor was taken from a human donor with multiple sclerosis. The chain links TRBV30 with TRBJ1-2; 8 bases in between match TRBD1. The CDR3 sequence is CAWNFPGGKNYGYTF. The DNA is as follows: TGTGCCTGGAATTTTCCAGGGGGCAAAAACTATGGCTACACCTTC.